Presented here are 8 T cell receptor beta chains from one specimen sequenced in a study of blood T cells in healthy people across ages (dated by TCRdb to the mid-2010s). The library relied on 5' RACE. The sequencer listed for this sample is Illumina HiSeq 2500. A second roughly 7 to 11 cycle PCR used a sample-barcoded 5' primer and a J-beta primer mix. TCRdb took the public reads, trimmed them with fastp at Q25, ran MiXCR for clone calling and kept in-frame beta chains. Entries are consolidated by CDR3 protein sequence, retaining the most common genes and DNA. The sample yields 800,000 to 1,000,000 distinct CDR3 sequences; about 44% were counted once. Together, the top ten hold roughly 12% of the sample. Sequencing was done on a sample of blood. These receptors were collected from a man aged 25-45 years in good health.

This chain connects TRBV6-1 to TRBJ2-1; D possibly corresponds to TRBD2 (6 bases). The CDR3 is 13 amino acids. Between the trimmed V and J ends, which lost 11 bases and 7 bases, there was a span of 18 bases. CDR1 is MNHNS, CDR2 SASEGT, per germline. This chain's CDR3 is CAASGLAINEQFF. CDR3 DNA sequence: TGTGCCGCATCCGGGCTAGCGATAAATGAGCAGTTCTTC.

The chain recombines TRBV7-2 with TRBJ2-7, with D possibly being TRBD1 (5 bases). V gave up 5 bases and J gave up 4 bases, with 18 bases separating them. The CDR3 is 15 residues long. Germline V gene data show CDR1 as SGHTA and CDR2 as FQGNSA. The CDR3 spells CASSPARDSKYEQYF. The CDR3 bases are TGTGCCAGCAGCCCCGCGAGAGACAGCAAATACGAGCAGTACTTC.

This clonotype was recorded a few times. The junction departs from the called germline gene at one end, perhaps through a read error. The chain carries TRBV5-1 and TRBJ2-7; D may be TRBD1 (5 bases). CDR1 is SGHRS, CDR2 YFSETQ, per germline. This CDR3 is built from 14 residues. The CDR3 DNA sequence: TGTGCCAGCAGTTTACAAGGGGTCTCCTACGAGCAGTACTTC. Its translation is CASSLQGVSYEQYF. The whole variable domain, filled in from reference TRBV5-1 and TRBJ2-7, reads KAGVTQTPRYLIKTRGQQVTLSCSPISGHRSVSWYQQTPGQGLQFLFEYFSETQRNKGNFPGRFSGRQFSNSRSEMNVSTLELGDSALYLCASSLQGVSYEQYFGPGTRLTVT.

The chain couples TRBV4-2 to TRBJ2-7; 13 positions match TRBD2. CDR1 LGHNA and CDR2 YNFKEQ come from the germline V gene. This CDR3 comprises 19 residues. J gave up 6 bases and V 0 bases, and 14 bases lay outside the gene matches. The CDR3 nucleotides read TGTGCCAGCAGCCAAGATCCCCCCACTAGCGGGGGGGCGAGCGGCGAGCAGTACTTC. Its protein product is CASSQDPPTSGGASGEQYF.

The gene calls are TRBV29-1 and TRBJ2-7, with 8 positions matching TRBD2. The CDR3 spans 12 residues. J lost 1 base, V lost 6 bases, and 2 bases had no gene match. Germline V lookup: CDR1 SQVTM, CDR2 ANQGSEA. CDR3 sequence: CSVGTRSYEQYF. The DNA for the CDR3 is TGCAGCGTCGGGACTAGATCCTACGAGCAGTACTTC.

This clonotype was recorded at least ten times. The chain is built from TRBV6-2 or TRBV6-3 and TRBJ1-2, with unresolved D. The CDR3 sequence is 11 residues long. Germline V gives CDR1 MNHEY, CDR2 SVGEGT. V was cut by 2 bases and J by 6 bases, with 4 bases left in between. The CDR3 loop is CASSYRDGYTF. The CDR3 nucleotides are TGTGCCAGCAGTTACAGGGATGGCTACACCTTC.

V and J are TRBV20-1 and TRBJ2-3; 8 positions match TRBD2. Trimming cost V 6 bases and J 1 base; bases outside gene matches: 9. The CDR3 has 15 amino acids. Germline values: CDR1 DFQATT, CDR2 SNEGSKA (reference sequence). CDR3 coding DNA: TGCAGTGCACCCACTAGCGGTCCTGGCACAGATACGCAGTATTTT. Translating it yields CSAPTSGPGTDTQYF.

This chain joins TRBV7-9 and TRBJ1-1, with no clear D. V was clipped by 8 bases and J by 5 bases, with 9 bases between them. CDR1 is SEHNR and CDR2 is FQNEAQ in the germline V gene (reference sequence). The length of the CDR3 is 11 residues. CDR3 nucleotide sequence: TGTGCCAGCGAGGATACGACTGAAGCTTTCTTT. This translates into CASEDTTEAFF. Full variable domain (rest looked up from reference TRBV7-9 and TRBJ1-1): DTGVSQNPRHKITKRGQNVTFRCDPISEHNRLYWYRQTLGQGPEFLTYFQNEAQLEKSRLLSDRFSAERPKGSFSTLEIQRTEQGDSAMYLCASEDTTEAFFGQGTRLTVV.